This TCR beta chain was sequenced during a study of CD4 and CD8 cells across lung adenocarcinoma regions. Using its own MiXCR run on the PCR reads, TCRdb lists one record per CDR3 protein. Of 16,000 or so distinct CDR3 sequences detected, approximately 50% appear once; the ten largest clones hold 32%. Germline assignment: CDR1 MNHNS and CDR2 SASEGT. The CDR3 has 16 residues. Trimming cost V 6 bases and J 8 bases; bases outside gene matches: 18. Donors had localized lung adenocarcinoma, a non-small cell lung cancer. This clonotype is a singleton in its sample. This sequence was found in a female donor with lung adenocarcinoma. The CD4 and CD8 labels of this study may be unreliable. The sample comprised CD8+ T cells from the center of a lung tumor. The chain links TRBV6-1 to TRBJ2-5; 7 bases are a match to TRBD2. For the CDR3, the DNA is TGTGCCAGCAGGGGTAGCGGGCACCCAACCCCAGATACCCAGTACTTC. Its translation: CASRGSGHPTPDTQYF.